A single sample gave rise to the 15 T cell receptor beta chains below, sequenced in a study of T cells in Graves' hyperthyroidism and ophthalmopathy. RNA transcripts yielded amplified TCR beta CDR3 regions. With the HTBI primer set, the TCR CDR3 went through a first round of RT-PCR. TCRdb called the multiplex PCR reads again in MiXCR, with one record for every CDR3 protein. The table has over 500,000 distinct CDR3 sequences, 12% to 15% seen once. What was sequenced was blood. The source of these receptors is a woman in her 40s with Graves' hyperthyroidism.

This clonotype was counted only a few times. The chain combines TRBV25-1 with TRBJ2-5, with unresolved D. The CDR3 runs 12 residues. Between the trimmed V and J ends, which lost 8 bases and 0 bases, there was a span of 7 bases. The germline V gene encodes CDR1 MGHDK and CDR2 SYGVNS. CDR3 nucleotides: TGTGCCAGCCAATTCTACCAAGAGACCCAGTACTTC. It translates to CASQFYQETQYF.

CDR3 nucleotides: TGTGCCAGCAGCGACGGCGGGACTGGCCTCGTCCGGGAGCTGTTTTTT. This translates into CASSDGGTGLVRELFF. V and J are TRBV7-2 and TRBJ2-2; D perhaps matches TRBD2 (6 bases). Germline loops: CDR1 SGHTA, CDR2 FQGNSA. The CDR3 totals 16 residues. V was cut by 5 bases and J by 9 bases, with 22 bases left in between.

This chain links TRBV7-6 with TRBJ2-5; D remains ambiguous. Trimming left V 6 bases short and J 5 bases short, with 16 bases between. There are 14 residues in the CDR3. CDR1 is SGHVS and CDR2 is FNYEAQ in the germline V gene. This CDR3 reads CASSPSHYSETQYF. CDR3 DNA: TGTGCCAGCAGTCCCTCTCACTACTCTGAGACCCAGTACTTC.

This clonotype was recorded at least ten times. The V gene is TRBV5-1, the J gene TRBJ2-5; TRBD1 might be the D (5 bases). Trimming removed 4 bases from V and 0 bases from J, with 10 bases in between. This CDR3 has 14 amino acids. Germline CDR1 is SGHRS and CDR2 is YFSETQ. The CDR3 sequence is CASSPGHDQETQYF. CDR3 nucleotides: TGCGCCAGCAGCCCCGGACATGACCAAGAGACCCAGTACTTC.

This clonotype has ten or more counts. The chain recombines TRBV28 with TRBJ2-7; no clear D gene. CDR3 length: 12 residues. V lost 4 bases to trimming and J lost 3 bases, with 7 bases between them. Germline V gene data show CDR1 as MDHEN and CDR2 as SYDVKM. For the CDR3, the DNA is TGTGCCAGCAGTTCCTACAACTACGAGCAGTACTTC. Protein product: CASSSYNYEQYF.

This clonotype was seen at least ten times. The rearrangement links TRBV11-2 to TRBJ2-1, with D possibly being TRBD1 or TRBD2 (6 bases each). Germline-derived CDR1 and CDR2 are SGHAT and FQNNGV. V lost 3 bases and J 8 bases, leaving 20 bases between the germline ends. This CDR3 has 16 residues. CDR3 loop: CASSLTVGGGSDEQFF. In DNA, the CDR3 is TGTGCCAGCAGCTTGACCGTCGGAGGGGGGAGCGATGAGCAGTTCTTC.

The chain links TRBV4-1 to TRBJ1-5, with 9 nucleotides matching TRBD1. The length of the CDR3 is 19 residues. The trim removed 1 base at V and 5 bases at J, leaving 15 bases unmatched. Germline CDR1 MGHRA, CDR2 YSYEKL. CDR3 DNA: TGCGCCAGCAGCCAAGGGTGGGGGACAGGGCGGACTAACGATCAGCCCCAGCATTTT. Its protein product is CASSQGWGTGRTNDQPQHF.

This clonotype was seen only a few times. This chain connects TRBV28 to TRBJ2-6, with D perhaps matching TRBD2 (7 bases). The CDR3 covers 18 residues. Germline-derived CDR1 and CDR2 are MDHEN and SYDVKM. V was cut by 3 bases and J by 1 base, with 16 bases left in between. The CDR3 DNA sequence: TGTGCCAGCAGTTTGGTCGGGGGGACAAGTTCTGGGGCCAACGTCCTGACTTTC. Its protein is CASSLVGGTSSGANVLTF. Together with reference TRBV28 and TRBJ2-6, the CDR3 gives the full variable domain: DVKVTQSSRYLVKRTGEKVFLECVQDMDHENMFWYRQDPGLGLRLIYFSYDVKMKEKGDIPEGYSVSREKKERFSLILESASTNQTSMYLCASSLVGGTSSGANVLTFGAGSRLTVL.

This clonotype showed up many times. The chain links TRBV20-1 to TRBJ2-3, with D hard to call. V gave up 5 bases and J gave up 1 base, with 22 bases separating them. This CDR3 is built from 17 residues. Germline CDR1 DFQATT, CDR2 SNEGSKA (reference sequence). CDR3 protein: CSARGYGGTYRTDTQYF. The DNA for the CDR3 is TGCAGTGCTCGTGGGTATGGCGGTACTTACCGCACAGATACGCAGTATTTT.

CDR3 loop: CSARDRDQSSYNEQFF. In DNA, the CDR3 is TGCAGTGCTAGAGACCGGGACCAAAGCTCCTACAATGAGCAGTTCTTC. The chain combines TRBV20-1 with TRBJ2-1; D is perhaps TRBD1 or TRBD2 (5 bases each). This CDR3 is 16 amino acids long. The germline V gene encodes CDR1 DFQATT and CDR2 SNEGSKA (reference sequence). V lost 0 bases, J lost 0 bases, and 12 bases lay in between.

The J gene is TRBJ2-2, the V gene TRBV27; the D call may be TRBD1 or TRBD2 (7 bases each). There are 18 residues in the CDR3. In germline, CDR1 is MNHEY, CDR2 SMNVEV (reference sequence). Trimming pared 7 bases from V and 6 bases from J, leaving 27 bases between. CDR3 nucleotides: TGTGCCAGCACCCAGCAGGGGGGGGGCGGGATCCGCCCCGGGGAGCTGTTTTTT. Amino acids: CASTQQGGGGIRPGELFF.

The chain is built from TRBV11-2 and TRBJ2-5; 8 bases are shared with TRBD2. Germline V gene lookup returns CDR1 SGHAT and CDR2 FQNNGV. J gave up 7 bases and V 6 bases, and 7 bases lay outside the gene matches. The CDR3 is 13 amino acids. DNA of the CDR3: TGTGCCAGCAGGCGCACTAGCGGAGGGACCCAGTACTTC. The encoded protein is CASRRTSGGTQYF.

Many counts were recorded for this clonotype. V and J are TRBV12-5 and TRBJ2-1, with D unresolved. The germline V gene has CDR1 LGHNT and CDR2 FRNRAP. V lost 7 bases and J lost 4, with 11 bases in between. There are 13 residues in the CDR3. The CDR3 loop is CASVGVPYNEQFF. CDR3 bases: TGTGCTAGTGTTGGCGTCCCATACAATGAGCAGTTCTTC.

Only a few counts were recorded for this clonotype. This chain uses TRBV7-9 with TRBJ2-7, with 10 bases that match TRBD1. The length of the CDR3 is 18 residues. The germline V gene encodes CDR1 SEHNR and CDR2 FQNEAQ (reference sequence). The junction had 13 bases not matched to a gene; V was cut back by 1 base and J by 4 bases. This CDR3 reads CASSLERPGTGVRYEQYF. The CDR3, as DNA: TGTGCCAGCAGCTTAGAACGACCCGGGACAGGGGTAAGGTACGAGCAGTACTTC.

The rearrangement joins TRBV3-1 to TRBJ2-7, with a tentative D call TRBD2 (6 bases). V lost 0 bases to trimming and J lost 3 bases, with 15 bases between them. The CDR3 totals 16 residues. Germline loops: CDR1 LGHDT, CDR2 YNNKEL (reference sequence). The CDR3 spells CASSQEGAGSGYEQYF. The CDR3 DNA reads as TGTGCCAGCAGCCAAGAGGGTGCCGGGAGCGGCTACGAGCAGTACTTC.